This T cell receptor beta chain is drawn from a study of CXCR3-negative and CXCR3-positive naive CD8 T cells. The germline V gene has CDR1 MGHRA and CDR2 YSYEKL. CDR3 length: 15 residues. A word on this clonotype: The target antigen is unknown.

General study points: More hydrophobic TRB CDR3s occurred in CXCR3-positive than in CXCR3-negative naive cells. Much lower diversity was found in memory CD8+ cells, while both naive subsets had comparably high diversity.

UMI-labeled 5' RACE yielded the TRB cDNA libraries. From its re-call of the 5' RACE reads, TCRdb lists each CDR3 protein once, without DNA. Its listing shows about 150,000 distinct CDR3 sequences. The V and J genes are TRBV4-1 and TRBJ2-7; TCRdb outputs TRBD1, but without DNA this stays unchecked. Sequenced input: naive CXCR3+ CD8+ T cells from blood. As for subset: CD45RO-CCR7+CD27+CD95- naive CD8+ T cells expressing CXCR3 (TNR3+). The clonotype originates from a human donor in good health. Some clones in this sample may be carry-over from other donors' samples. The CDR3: CASSRNPGGSYEQYF.